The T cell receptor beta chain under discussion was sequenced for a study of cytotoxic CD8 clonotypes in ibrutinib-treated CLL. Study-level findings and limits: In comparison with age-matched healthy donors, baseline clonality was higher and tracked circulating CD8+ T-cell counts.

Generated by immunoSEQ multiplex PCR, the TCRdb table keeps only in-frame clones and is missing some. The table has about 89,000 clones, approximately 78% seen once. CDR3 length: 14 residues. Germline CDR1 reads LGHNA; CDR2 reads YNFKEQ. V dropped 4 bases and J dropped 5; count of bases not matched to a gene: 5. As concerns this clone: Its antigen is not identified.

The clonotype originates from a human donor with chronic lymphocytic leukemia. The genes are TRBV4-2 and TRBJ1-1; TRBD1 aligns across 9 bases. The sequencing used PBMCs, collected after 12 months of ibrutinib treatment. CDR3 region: CASSPTGGGTEAFF. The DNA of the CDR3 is TGTGCCAGCAGCCCGACAGGGGGGGGGACTGAAGCTTTCTTT.